This TCR beta chain originates from a study of cytomegalovirus exposure and HLA in healthy donors. Points from the study as a whole: A few CMV-associated chains were confirmed in vitro to be specific for CMV antigens. It emerged from a later analysis that several of the most significant clusters appeared to be linked to common viral pathogens.

Healthy donors of bone marrow made up the group. This clone was counted only a few times. The target antigen is unknown. CDR1 and CDR2 from the germline V gene are SGHTA and FQGTGA. The CDR3 extends over 17 amino acids. Trimming cost V 5 bases and J 7 bases; bases outside gene matches: 18. Primers for the PCR totalled 60 Vbeta and 13 Jbeta. Only in-frame clones appear in the TCRdb table, and some are missing; sequencing was by immunoSEQ multiplex PCR. The sample holds 110,000 to 150,000 clones, 65% to 85% seen once. Sequenced sample: PBMCs. The sequence was collected from a man aged 25-45 years in good health and CMV-seronegative. The chain carries TRBV7-3 and TRBJ2-5, with TRBD2 matching over 8 bases. The CDR3 DNA reads TGTGCCAGCAGCCCTTCCGGGCTAGCGGGCCACCGGGGGACCCAGTACTTC. Protein: CASSPSGLAGHRGTQYF.